The T cell receptor (beta chain) described here comes from a study of blood T cell repertoires in COVID-19. Using immunoSEQ multiplex PCR, the repertoire was profiled, and TCRdb retains in-frame clones only, with some absent. The data contain more than 300,000 clones, more than 85% of them singletons. The V end lost 0 bases, the J end lost 3 bases, and 11 bases lay between the germline ends. Germline V gene sequence: CDR1 MNHEY, CDR2 SVGAGI. The CDR3 consists of 15 residues. With respect to this clone: The sample carries other DNA sequences with the same CDR3.

V is TRBV6-5 and J is TRBJ1-1; D perhaps matches TRBD1 (6 bases). What was sequenced was PBMCs or T cells enriched from blood (not recorded which). The receptor's source is a woman aged 30 to 39 who had been exposed to COVID-19. This chain's CDR3 is CASSYSNRVDTEAFF. The CDR3 region has the DNA TGTGCCAGCAGTTACTCGAACAGGGTTGACACTGAAGCTTTCTTT.